This TCR beta chain comes out of a study of memory CD4+ T cells and cytomegalovirus serostatus. Study-wide context: Of the healthy Belgian adults, 9 or 10 were CMV seropositive and about two dozen seronegative.

On this clone itself: What it recognizes is unknown.

Here immunoSEQ multiplex PCR was the method, and the copy in TCRdb shows in-frame clones only, minus some. The sample lists about 50,000 clones, around four fifths occurring once. The CDR3 runs 13 residues. Germline CDR1 reads GTSNPN; CDR2 reads SVGIG (reference sequence). The ends were cut back, 0 bases at V and 3 bases at J, with 7 bases in the middle. Single viable CD3+CD4+CD8-CD45RO+ cells were sorted as the memory CD4+ T cells. After thawing, CD4+ T cells were positively selected. Study conclusions and caveats: CMV serostatus prediction reached median AUC approximately 0.95, or 0.91 with US-trained model. Of 150 to 200 reported CMV TCRbeta sequences, under 80 were found in memory CD4+ repertoires.

Sample: memory CD4+ T cells from blood. V gene TRBV30 combines with J gene TRBJ2-3; D possibly matches TRBD1 or TRBD2 (6 bases each). This TCR derives from an adult in good health and CMV-seronegative. The chain's CDR3 is CAWSVGGTDTQYF. CDR3 DNA sequence: TGTGCCTGGAGTGTAGGGGGGACAGATACGCAGTATTTT.